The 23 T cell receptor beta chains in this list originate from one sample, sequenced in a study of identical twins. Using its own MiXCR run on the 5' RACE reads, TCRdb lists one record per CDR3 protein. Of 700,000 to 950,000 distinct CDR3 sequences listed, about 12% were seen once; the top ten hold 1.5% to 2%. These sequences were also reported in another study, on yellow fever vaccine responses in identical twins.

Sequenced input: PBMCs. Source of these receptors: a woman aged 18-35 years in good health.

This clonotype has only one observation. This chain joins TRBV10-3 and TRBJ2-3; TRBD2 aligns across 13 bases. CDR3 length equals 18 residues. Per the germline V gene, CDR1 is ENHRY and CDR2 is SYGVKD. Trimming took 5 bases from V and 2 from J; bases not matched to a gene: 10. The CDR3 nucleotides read TGTGCCATCAGTTTAGGCCCGGGACTAGCGGGAAACACAGATACGCAGTATTTT. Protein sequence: CAISLGPGLAGNTDTQYF.

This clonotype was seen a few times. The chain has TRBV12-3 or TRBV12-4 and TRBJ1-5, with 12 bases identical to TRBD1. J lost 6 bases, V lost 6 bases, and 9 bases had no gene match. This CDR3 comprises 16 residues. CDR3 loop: CASSKTGTGGIQPQHF. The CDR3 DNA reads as TGTGCCAGCAGCAAAACGGGGACAGGGGGCATTCAGCCCCAGCATTTT.

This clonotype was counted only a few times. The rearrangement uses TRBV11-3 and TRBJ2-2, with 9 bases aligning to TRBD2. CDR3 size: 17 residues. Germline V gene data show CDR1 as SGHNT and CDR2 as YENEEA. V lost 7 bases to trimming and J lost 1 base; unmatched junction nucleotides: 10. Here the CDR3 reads CASTWAGSGRNTGELFF. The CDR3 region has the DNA TGTGCCAGCACATGGGCGGGTAGCGGGAGGAACACCGGGGAGCTGTTTTTT.

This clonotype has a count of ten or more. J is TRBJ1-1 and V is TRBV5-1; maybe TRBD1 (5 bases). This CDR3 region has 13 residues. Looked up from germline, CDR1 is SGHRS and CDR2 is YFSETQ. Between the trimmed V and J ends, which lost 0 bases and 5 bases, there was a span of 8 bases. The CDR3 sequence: CASSLVRATEAFF. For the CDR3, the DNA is TGCGCCAGCAGCTTGGTCAGGGCTACTGAAGCTTTCTTT.

The CDR3 sequence is CASSLAEWALYSNQPQHF. CDR3 coding DNA: TGTGCCAGCAGCTTAGCGGAGTGGGCACTTTATAGCAATCAGCCCCAGCATTTT. V is TRBV7-8 and J is TRBJ1-5; D ambiguous. Germline assignment: CDR1 SGHVS and CDR2 FQNEAQ. CDR3 length: 18 residues. V lost 0 bases, J lost 0 bases, and 15 bases lay in between.

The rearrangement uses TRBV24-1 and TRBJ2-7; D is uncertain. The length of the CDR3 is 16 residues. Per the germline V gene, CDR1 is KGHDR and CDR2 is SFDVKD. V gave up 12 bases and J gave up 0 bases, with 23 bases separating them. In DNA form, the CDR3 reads TGTGCCCCCCCGAGGTTCAGAACCTTAACCTCCTACGAGCAGTACGTC. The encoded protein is CAPPRFRTLTSYEQYV.

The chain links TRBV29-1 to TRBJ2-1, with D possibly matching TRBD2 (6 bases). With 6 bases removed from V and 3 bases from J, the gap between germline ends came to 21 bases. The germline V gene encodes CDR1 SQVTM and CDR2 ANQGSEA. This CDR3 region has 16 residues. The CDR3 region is CSVQSPRGSRYNEQFF. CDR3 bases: TGCAGCGTCCAAAGCCCCCGGGGGTCTCGCTACAATGAGCAGTTCTTC.

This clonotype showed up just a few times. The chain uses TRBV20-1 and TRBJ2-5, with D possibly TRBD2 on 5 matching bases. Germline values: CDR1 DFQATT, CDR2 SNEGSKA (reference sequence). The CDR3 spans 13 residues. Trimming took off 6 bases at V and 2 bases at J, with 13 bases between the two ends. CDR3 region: CSARLGLQETQYF. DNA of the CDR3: TGCAGTGCGAGACTCGGACTGCAAGAGACCCAGTACTTC.

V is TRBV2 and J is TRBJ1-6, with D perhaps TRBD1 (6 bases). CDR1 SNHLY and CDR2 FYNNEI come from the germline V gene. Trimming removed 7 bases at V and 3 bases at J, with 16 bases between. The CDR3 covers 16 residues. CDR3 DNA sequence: TGTGCCAGCAATGGGGGTCAGGGGCTCTATAATTCACCCCTCCACTTT. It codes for CASNGGQGLYNSPLHF.

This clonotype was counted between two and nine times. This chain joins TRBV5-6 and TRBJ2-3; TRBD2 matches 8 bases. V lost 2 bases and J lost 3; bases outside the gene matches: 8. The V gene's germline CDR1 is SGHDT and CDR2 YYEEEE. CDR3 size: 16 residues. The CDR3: CASSFQREWRTDTQYF. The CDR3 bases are TGTGCCAGCAGCTTCCAGCGGGAGTGGAGAACAGATACGCAGTATTTT. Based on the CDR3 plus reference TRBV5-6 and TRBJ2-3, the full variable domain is DAGVTQSPTHLIKTRGQQVTLRCSPKSGHDTVSWYQQALGQGPQFIFQYYEEEERQRGNFPDRFSGHQFPNYSSELNVNALLLGDSALYLCASSFQREWRTDTQYFGPGTRLTVL.

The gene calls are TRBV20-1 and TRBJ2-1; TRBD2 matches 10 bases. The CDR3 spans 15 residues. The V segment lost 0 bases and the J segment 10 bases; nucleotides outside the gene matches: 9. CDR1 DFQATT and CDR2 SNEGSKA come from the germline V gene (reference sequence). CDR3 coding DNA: TGCAGTGCTAGAGATTTAGTAGCGGGGGGACGGGAGCAGTTCTTC. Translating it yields CSARDLVAGGREQFF.

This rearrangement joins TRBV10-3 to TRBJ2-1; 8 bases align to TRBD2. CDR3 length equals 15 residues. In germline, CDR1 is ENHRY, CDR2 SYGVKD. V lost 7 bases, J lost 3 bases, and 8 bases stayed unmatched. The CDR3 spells CAINPGGSFYNEQFF. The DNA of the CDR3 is TGTGCCATCAACCCGGGGGGGAGCTTCTACAATGAGCAGTTCTTC.

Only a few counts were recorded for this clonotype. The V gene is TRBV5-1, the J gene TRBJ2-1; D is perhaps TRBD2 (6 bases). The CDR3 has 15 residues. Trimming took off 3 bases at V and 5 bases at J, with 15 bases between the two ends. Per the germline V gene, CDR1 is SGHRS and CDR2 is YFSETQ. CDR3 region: CASSWLGRRDNEQFF. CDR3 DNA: TGCGCCAGCAGCTGGTTGGGGAGGAGGGACAATGAGCAGTTCTTC.

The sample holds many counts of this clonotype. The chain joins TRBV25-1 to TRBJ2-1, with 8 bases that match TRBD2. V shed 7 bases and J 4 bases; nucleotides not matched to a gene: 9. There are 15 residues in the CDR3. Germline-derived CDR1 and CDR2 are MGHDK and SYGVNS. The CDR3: CASTGGAGAYNEQFF. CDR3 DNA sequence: TGTGCCAGCACCGGGGGAGCGGGAGCATACAATGAGCAGTTCTTC. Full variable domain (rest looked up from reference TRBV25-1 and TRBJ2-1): EADIYQTPRYLVIGTGKKITLECSQTMGHDKMYWYQQDPGMELHLIHYSYGVNSTEKGDLSSESTVSRIRTEHFPLTLESARPSHTSQYLCASTGGAGAYNEQFFGPGTRLTVL.

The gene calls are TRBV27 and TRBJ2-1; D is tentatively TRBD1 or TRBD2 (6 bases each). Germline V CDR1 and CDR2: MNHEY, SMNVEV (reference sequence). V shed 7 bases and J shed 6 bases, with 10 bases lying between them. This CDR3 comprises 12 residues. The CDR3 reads CASIGGLNEQFF. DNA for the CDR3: TGTGCCAGCATCGGGGGCCTCAATGAGCAGTTCTTC.

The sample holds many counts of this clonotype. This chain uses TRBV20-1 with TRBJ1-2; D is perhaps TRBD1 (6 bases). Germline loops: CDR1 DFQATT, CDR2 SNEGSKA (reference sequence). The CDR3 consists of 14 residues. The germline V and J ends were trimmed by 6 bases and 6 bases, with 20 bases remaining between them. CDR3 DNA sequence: TGCAGTGCCAATGCCCGGGACACAATACATGGCTACACCTTC. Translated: CSANARDTIHGYTF.

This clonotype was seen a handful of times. The CDR3: CASSLELAGGHGNEQFF. In nucleotides, the CDR3 is TGTGCCAGCAGCTTAGAACTAGCGGGAGGACATGGAAATGAGCAGTTCTTC. The chain uses TRBV7-9 and TRBJ2-1; 12 bases agree with TRBD2. The CDR3 has 17 residues. In germline, CDR1 is SEHNR, CDR2 FQNEAQ (reference sequence). V lost 1 base, J lost 7 bases, and 8 bases stayed unmatched.

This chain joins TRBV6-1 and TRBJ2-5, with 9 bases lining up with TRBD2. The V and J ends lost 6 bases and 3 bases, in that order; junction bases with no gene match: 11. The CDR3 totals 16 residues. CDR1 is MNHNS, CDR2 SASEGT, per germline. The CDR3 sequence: CASSPDEAGGKETQYF. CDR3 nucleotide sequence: TGTGCCAGCAGCCCAGATGAGGCGGGAGGGAAAGAGACCCAGTACTTC.

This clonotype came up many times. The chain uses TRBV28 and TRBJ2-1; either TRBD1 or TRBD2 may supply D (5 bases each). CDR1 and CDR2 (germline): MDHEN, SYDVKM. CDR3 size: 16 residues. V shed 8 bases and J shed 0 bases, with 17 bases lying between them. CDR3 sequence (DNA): TGTGCCAGCGCATGGGGCCGGAGGAGCTCCTACAATGAGCAGTTCTTC. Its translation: CASAWGRRSSYNEQFF. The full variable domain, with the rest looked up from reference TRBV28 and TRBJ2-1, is DVKVTQSSRYLVKRTGEKVFLECVQDMDHENMFWYRQDPGLGLRLIYFSYDVKMKEKGDIPEGYSVSREKKERFSLILESASTNQTSMYLCASAWGRRSSYNEQFFGPGTRLTVL.

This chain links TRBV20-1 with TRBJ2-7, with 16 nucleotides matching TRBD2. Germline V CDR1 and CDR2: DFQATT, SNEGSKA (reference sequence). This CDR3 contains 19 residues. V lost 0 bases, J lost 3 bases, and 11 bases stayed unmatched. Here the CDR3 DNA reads TGCAGTGCTAGAGATTTGGGCGGGACTAGCGGGAGGGCCTTCTACGAGCAGTACTTC. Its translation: CSARDLGGTSGRAFYEQYF.

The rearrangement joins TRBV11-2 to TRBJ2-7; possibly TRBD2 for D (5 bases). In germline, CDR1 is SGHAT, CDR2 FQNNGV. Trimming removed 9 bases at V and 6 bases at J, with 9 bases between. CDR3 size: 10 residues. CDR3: CASKEGEQYF. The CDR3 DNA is TGTGCCAGTAAAGAGGGCGAGCAGTACTTC.

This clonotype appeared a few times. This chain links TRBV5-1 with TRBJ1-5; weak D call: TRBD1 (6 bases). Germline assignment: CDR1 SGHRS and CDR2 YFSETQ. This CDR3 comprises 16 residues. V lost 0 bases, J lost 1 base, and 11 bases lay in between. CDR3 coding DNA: TGCGCCAGCAGCTTGGGGGGGGGGCAGAGCAATCAGCCCCAGCATTTT. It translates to CASSLGGGQSNQPQHF.

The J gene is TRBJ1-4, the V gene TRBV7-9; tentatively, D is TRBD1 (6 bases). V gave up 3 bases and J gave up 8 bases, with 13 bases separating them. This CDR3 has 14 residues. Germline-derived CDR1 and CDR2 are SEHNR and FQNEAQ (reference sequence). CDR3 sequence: CASSFGGPREKLFF. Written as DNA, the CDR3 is TGTGCCAGCAGCTTCGGGGGGCCACGGGAAAAACTGTTTTTT.